The TCR beta chain described here comes from a study of cytomegalovirus exposure and HLA in healthy donors. As for this clone: Its antigen is unidentified.

Both 60 Vbeta primers and 13 Jbeta primers went into the PCR. This table comes from immunoSEQ multiplex PCR, and its TCRdb copy is limited to in-frame clones, with some not included. The data show more than 150,000 clones, around 82% seen once. This CDR3 is built from 14 residues. The germline V gene has CDR1 SQVTM and CDR2 ANQGSEA. Trimming cost V 7 bases and J 5 bases; bases outside gene matches: 12. Whole-study findings and limits: Researchers reported from a later analysis that most CMV-associated TCR beta chains appeared HLA-restricted. Investigators reported 164 TCR beta chains as tied to cytomegalovirus. It was in a later analysis that TCR association rates were seen to vary by HLA locus, highest for DRB1 and lowest for HLA-C. Analysis was carried out at a later point, and it linked a missense DCLRE1C variant to TCR beta V- and J-gene trimming.

The specimen sequenced was PBMCs. This chain connects TRBV29-1 to TRBJ2-7, with 9 bases aligning to TRBD1. The TCR comes from a woman in her forties or fifties in good health and CMV-seropositive. The chain's CDR3 is CSARSPGTGNEQYF. In nucleotides, the CDR3 is TGCAGCGCACGAAGTCCCGGGACAGGGAACGAGCAGTACTTC.